The clone carrying this T cell receptor beta chain came up a few times. What it recognizes is unknown. The sample belongs to a study of blood T cells in healthy people across ages. The length of the CDR3 is 13 residues. Trimming stripped 7 bases from V and 1 base from J, with 8 bases between. The germline V gene encodes CDR1 DFQATT and CDR2 SNEGSKA (reference sequence). The second PCR ran about 6 to 12 cycles with a sample-barcoded 5' primer and J-beta primers. A template-switch adaptor containing 12 random nucleotides labeled each cDNA molecule. TCRdb reprocessed the 5' RACE reads with MiXCR, giving one entry per CDR3 protein. Of about 570,000 distinct CDR3 sequences listed, around a quarter are singletons. Study-level points and caveats: The study found more naive CD4+ cells and higher diversity in long-lived than aged donors.

The same sample was also used in a study of T cells of mothers and their children. That work adds: When mothers and children were related, their normalized repertoire overlap, which was always slightly higher, did not differ significantly from that of unrelated pairs.

This receptor was obtained from a boy aged 2 to 10 in good health. The gene calls are TRBV20-1 and TRBJ1-6; D unresolved. Sequencing input: blood. The CDR3 coding sequence is TGCAGTGTCGGAGGGTCCTATAATTCACCCCTCCACTTT. Translated: CSVGGSYNSPLHF.